This T cell receptor beta chain was identified in a study of blood T cell repertoires in COVID-19. Study in general: T cells, B-cell-depleted T cells, or PBMCs supplied cDNA or gDNA.

This clone was seen just once. Donors were grouped by their self-reported clinical history. Study processing details: Amplifying reference gene primers gave estimates of nucleated cell counts. This table comes from immunoSEQ multiplex PCR, and its TCRdb copy is limited to in-frame clones, with some not included. That table gives V, J and clone size, and the DNA gave D and trimming. This table has about 280,000 clones, almost 90% appearing once. The germline V gene encodes CDR1 MNHEY and CDR2 SVGAGI. The CDR3 is 15 residues long. V dropped 4 bases and J dropped 0 bases, with 10 bases sitting between them.

Sequenced input: PBMCs or T cells enriched from blood (not recorded which). The genes are TRBV6-5 and TRBJ1-3; D ambiguous. The sequence was collected from a woman under 30 with acute COVID-19. CDR3 DNA sequence: TGTGCCAGCAGTTTGAGGATTCACTCTGGAAACACCATATATTTT. Amino acids: CASSLRIHSGNTIYF.